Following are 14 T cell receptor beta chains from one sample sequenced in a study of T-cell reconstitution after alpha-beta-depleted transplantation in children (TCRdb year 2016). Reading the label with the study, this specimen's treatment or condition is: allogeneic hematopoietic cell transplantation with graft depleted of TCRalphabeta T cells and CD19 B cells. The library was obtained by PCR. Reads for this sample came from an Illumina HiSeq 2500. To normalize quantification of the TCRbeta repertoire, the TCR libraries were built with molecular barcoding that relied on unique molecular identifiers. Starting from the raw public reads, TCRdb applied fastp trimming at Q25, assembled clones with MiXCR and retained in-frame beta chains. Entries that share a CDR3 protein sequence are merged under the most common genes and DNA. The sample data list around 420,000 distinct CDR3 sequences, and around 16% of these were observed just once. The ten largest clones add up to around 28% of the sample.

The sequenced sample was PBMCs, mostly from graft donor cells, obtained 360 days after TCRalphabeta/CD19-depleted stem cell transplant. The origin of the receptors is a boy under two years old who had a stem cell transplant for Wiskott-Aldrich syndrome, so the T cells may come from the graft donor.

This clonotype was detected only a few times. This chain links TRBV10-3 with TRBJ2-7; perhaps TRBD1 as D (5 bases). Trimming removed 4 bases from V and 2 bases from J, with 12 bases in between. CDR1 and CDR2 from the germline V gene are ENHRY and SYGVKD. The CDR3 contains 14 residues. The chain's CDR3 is CAISGRTPPYEQYF. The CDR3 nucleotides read TGTGCCATCAGTGGACGGACACCGCCCTACGAGCAGTACTTC.

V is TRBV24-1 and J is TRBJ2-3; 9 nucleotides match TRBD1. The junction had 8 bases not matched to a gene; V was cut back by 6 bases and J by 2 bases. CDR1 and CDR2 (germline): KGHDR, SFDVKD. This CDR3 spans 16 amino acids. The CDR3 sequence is CATSSPGTGHTDTQYF. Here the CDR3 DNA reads TGTGCCACCAGTTCACCCGGGACAGGGCACACAGATACGCAGTATTTT.

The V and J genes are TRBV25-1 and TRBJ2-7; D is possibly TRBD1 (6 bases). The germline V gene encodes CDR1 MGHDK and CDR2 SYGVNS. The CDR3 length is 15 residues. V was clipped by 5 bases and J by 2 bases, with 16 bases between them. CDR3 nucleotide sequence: TGTGCCAGCAGTACGACGGGACACCTAACCTACGAGCAGTACTTC. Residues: CASSTTGHLTYEQYF.

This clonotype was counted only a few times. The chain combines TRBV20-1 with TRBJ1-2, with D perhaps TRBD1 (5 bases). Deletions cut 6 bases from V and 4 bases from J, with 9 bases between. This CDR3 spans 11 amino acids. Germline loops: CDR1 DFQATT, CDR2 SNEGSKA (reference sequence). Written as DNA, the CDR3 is TGCAGTGCCGACAGCAGCTATGGCTACACCTTC. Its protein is CSADSSYGYTF.

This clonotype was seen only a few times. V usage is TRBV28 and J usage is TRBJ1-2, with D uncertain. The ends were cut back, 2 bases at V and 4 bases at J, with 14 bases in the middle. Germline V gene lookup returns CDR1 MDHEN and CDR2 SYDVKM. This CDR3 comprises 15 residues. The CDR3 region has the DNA TGTGCCAGCAGTTTAGGAACCGTGGGGATCTATGGCTACACCTTC. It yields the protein CASSLGTVGIYGYTF.

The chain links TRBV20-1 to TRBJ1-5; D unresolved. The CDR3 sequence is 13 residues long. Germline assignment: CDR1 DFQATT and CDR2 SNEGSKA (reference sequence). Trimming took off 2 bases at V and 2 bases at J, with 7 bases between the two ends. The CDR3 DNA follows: TGCAGTGCTAGAAAGCAGGGCAATCAGCCCCAGCATTTT. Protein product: CSARKQGNQPQHF.

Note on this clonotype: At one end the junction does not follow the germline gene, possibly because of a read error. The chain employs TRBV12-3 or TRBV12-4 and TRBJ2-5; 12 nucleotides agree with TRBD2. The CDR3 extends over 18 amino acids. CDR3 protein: CACSLVGSTSGSFVTQYF. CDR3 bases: TGTGCCTGCAGTTTAGTGGGGTCGACTAGCGGGAGCTTCGTAACCCAGTACTTC.

This chain's CDR3 is CSAINIREGYNEQFF. In DNA form, the CDR3 reads TGCAGTGCTATAAACATTAGAGAGGGGTACAATGAGCAGTTCTTC. The gene calls are TRBV20-1 and TRBJ2-1; D is perhaps TRBD1 or TRBD2 (5 bases each). Trimming stripped 4 bases from V and 4 bases from J, with 17 bases between. Germline loops: CDR1 DFQATT, CDR2 SNEGSKA (reference sequence). CDR3 length: 15 residues.

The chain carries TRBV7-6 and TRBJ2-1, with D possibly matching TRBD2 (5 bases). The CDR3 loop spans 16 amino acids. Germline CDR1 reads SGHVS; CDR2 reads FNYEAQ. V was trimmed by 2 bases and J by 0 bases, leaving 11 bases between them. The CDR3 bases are TGTGCCAGCAGCTTAATTGTAGCGCTCTCCTACAATGAGCAGTTCTTC. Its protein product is CASSLIVALSYNEQFF.

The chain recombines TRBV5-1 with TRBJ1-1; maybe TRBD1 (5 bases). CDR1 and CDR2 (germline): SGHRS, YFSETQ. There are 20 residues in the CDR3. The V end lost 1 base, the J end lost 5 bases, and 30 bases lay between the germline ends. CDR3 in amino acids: CASSLCEPDRCEIVGTEAFF. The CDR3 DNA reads TGCGCCAGCAGCTTGTGTGAGCCCGACAGATGTGAGATCGTCGGGACTGAAGCTTTCTTT.

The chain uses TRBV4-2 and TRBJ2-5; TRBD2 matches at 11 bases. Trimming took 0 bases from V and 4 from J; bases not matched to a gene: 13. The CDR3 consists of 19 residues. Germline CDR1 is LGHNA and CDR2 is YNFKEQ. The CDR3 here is CASSQEVGLAGGVRETQYF. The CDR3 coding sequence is TGTGCCAGCAGCCAAGAGGTTGGTCTAGCGGGGGGCGTCCGAGAGACCCAGTACTTC.

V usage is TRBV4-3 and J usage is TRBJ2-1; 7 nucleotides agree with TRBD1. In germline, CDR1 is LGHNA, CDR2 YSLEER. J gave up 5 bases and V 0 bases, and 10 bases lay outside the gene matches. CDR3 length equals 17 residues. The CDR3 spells CASSQDSRDRANNEQFF. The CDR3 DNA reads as TGCGCCAGCAGCCAAGACTCCAGGGACAGAGCTAACAATGAGCAGTTCTTC.

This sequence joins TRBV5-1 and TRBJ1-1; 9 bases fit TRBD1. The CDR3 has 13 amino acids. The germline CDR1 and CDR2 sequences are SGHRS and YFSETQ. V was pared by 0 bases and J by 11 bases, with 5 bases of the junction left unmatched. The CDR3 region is CASSLVGQGRAFF. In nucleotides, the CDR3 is TGCGCCAGCAGCTTGGTGGGACAGGGTCGGGCTTTCTTT.

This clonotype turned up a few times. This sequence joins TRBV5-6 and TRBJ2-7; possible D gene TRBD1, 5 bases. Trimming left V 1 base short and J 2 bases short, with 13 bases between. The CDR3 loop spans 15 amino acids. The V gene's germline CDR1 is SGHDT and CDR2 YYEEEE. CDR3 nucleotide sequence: TGTGCCAGCAGCTTGAACCCCAGGGTTCCCTACGAGCAGTACTTC. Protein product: CASSLNPRVPYEQYF.